The clone carrying this TCR beta chain has at least ten counts. Its target is unknown. Per the germline V gene, CDR1 is SEHNR and CDR2 is FQNEAQ (reference sequence). There are 13 residues in the CDR3. The germline V and J ends were trimmed by 7 bases and 1 base, with 9 bases remaining between them. This sample was taken from a study of early T cells in non-severe SARS-CoV-2 infection. Looking at the study overall: Chains were not paired, and sequencing was done on bulk RNA from unsorted whole blood.

The library protocol tagged individual cDNA molecules with unique molecular identifiers. Each CDR3 protein gets one entry after TCRdb re-called the 5' RACE reads with MiXCR. The table records some 26,000 distinct CDR3 sequences, roughly 4.2% of them present only once. Broader study findings: CD4 and private specificities were missed by VDJdb matching, which favored anti-spike CD8 responses.

Source material: whole blood. The clonotype comes from an adult who was a healthcare worker with PCR-confirmed SARS-CoV-2 infection or an uninfected control (not recorded which). This chain connects TRBV7-9 to TRBJ2-3, with D unclear. Written as DNA, the CDR3 is TGTGCCAGCATCCCGGACGGCACAGATACGCAGTATTTT. This gives the protein CASIPDGTDTQYF.